Shown below are 27 T cell receptor beta chains from a single sample sequenced in a study of T and B cells in COVID-19 patients. Multiplex PCR with BIOMED2 TRB-A/B primer pools amplified TRB rearrangements. MiXCR, applied by TCRdb to the multiplex PCR reads, yields one record per CDR3 protein. This sample has tens of thousands of distinct CDR3 sequences, with approximately 29% found just once. Each TRB amplification used roughly 230-550 ng of genomic DNA from blood. The sequencing sample was made of blood. The receptors were sampled from a human donor who had recovered from COVID-19.

This clonotype qualifies as medium-sized (0.01 to 0.1%). CDR3 loop: CALRAGGKHEQFF. The CDR3, as DNA: TGTGCCCTGAGGGCGGGGGGGAAACATGAGCAGTTCTTC. The V and J genes are TRBV30 and TRBJ2-1; 9 nucleotides line up with TRBD2. J gave up 8 bases and V 8 bases, and 10 bases lay outside the gene matches. CDR1 is GTSNPN, CDR2 SVGIG, per germline (reference sequence). The length of the CDR3 is 13 residues.

This chain uses TRBV5-5 with TRBJ2-2, with 16 bases fitting TRBD2. The CDR3 sequence is 20 residues long. V shed 3 bases and J 0 bases; nucleotides not matched to a gene: 8. Looked up from germline, CDR1 is SGHKS and CDR2 is YYEKEE (reference sequence). The DNA for the CDR3 is TGTGCCAGCAGCTCCCTCCCGGGACTAGCGGGGGGGGCGAACACCGGGGAGCTGTTTTTT. It is translated as CASSSLPGLAGGANTGELFF.

The chain couples TRBV20-1 to TRBJ1-4, with a weak D call TRBD1 (6 bases). Trimming shortened V by 8 bases and J by 0 bases, and 16 bases separated the two germline ends. From germline, CDR1 is DFQATT and CDR2 SNEGSKA (reference sequence). The CDR3 totals 15 residues. The CDR3 sequence is CSCRGHQATNEKLFF. In DNA, the CDR3 is TGCAGTTGCAGGGGACATCAAGCAACTAATGAAAAACTGTTTTTT.

There are a few counts of this clonotype. This rearrangement joins TRBV12-3 or TRBV12-4 to TRBJ2-3, with 13 bases that match TRBD2. V was pared by 6 bases and J by 8 bases, with 11 bases of the junction left unmatched. The CDR3 totals 16 residues. CDR3 amino acids: CASSHLLAGGPGTQYF. The CDR3 nucleotides are TGTGCCAGCAGCCACCTACTAGCGGGAGGGCCCGGTACGCAGTATTTT.

This clonotype was detected a few times. The V gene is TRBV7-9, the J gene TRBJ1-4; D gene unclear. In germline, CDR1 is SEHNR, CDR2 FQNEAQ (reference sequence). V gave up 2 bases and J gave up 3 bases, with 10 bases separating them. The CDR3 is made up of 15 amino acids. The CDR3 coding sequence is TGTGCCAGCAGCTTATCTTTGGTGGCTAATGAAAAACTGTTTTTT. Protein product: CASSLSLVANEKLFF. The full variable domain, rest sourced from reference TRBV7-9 and TRBJ1-4, is DTGVSQNPRHKITKRGQNVTFRCDPISEHNRLYWYRQTLGQGPEFLTYFQNEAQLEKSRLLSDRFSAERPKGSFSTLEIQRTEQGDSAMYLCASSLSLVANEKLFFGSGTQLSVL.

By share of the sample, this clonotype is medium-sized (0.01 to 0.1%). The chain links TRBV29-1 to TRBJ2-2; TRBD2 matches at 7 bases. This CDR3 is built from 16 residues. With V trimmed by 1 base and J by 0 bases, 5 bases remained unmatched. Germline CDR1 reads SQVTM; CDR2 reads ANQGSEA. The CDR3 DNA is TGCAGCGTTGAAGGGGCGGGAGTTGCGAACACCGGGGAGCTGTTTTTT. Its translation: CSVEGAGVANTGELFF.

At least ten counts were recorded for this clonotype. V is TRBV19 and J is TRBJ2-7, with TRBD1 identical over 8 bases. The V gene's germline CDR1 is LNHDA and CDR2 SQIVND (reference sequence). V lost 3 bases to trimming and J lost 2 bases; unmatched junction nucleotides: 6. This CDR3 is built from 15 residues. The CDR3 region has the DNA TGTGCCAGTAGTATCCGGCCAGGGGGCCCCTACGAGCAGTACTTC. It yields the protein CASSIRPGGPYEQYF. Full variable domain (rest looked up from reference TRBV19 and TRBJ2-7): DGGITQSPKYLFRKEGQNVTLSCEQNLNHDAMYWYRQDPGQGLRLIYYSQIVNDFQKGDIAEGYSVSREKKESFPLTVTSAQKNPTAFYLCASSIRPGGPYEQYFGPGTRLTVT.

This clonotype is medium-sized. The chain has TRBV6-5 and TRBJ2-2, with no clear D. Trimming cost V 6 bases and J 0 bases, with 17 bases left between them. Germline V gene sequence: CDR1 MNHEY, CDR2 SVGAGI. This CDR3 has 17 residues. The CDR3 here is CASSRQRPRANTGELFF. CDR3 sequence (DNA): TGTGCCAGCAGCCGGCAGAGGCCCCGTGCGAACACCGGGGAGCTGTTTTTT.

Relative to its sample, this clonotype is medium-sized. The chain is built from TRBV6-5 and TRBJ2-7; tentative D call: TRBD1 (6 bases). The CDR3 loop spans 16 amino acids. Trimming shortened V by 0 bases and J by 3 bases, and 15 bases separated the two germline ends. Germline-derived CDR1 and CDR2 are MNHEY and SVGAGI. The CDR3 spells CASSYSSAGANYEQYF. In nucleotides, the CDR3 is TGTGCCAGCAGTTACTCATCGGCAGGGGCTAACTACGAGCAGTACTTC.

The chain recombines TRBV19 with TRBJ2-5; 9 nucleotides align to TRBD1. The CDR3 sequence is 16 residues long. Germline values: CDR1 LNHDA, CDR2 SQIVND (reference sequence). The junction had 11 bases not matched to a gene; V was cut back by 4 bases and J by 5 bases. CDR3 DNA sequence: TGTGCCAGTAGTAGGGGGCCGGGACAGGGACCGGAGACCCAGTACTTC. Its translation is CASSRGPGQGPETQYF.

Turning to this clonotype: Since a much larger clone is just one base distant, this may be a read error. The rearrangement links TRBV30 to TRBJ2-7; 12 bases are a match to TRBD2. The CDR3 consists of 16 residues. Germline CDR1 reads GTSNPN; CDR2 reads SVGIG (reference sequence). CDR3 coding DNA: TGTCCCTGGAGTACTCTAGCGGGAGGGCCTGTCGATGAGCAGTACTTC. Translation gives CPWSTLAGGPVDEQYF.

Sample share makes this clonotype medium-sized (0.01 to 0.1%). The J gene is TRBJ2-1, the V gene TRBV30; no firm D call. Germline loops: CDR1 GTSNPN, CDR2 SVGIG (reference sequence). V lost 3 bases, J lost 4 bases, and 10 bases lay in between. The CDR3 sequence is 13 residues long. Here the CDR3 DNA reads TGTGCCTGGAGAGGTGGGGTTTACAATGAGCAGTTCTTC. Translation: CAWRGGVYNEQFF.

The sample holds a few counts of this clonotype. The chain carries TRBV19 and TRBJ1-3; D might be TRBD1 (5 bases). Germline V gene sequence: CDR1 LNHDA, CDR2 SQIVND (reference sequence). The CDR3 consists of 15 residues. The V gene lost 6 bases and the J gene lost 0 bases, with 12 bases spanning the gap. DNA for the CDR3: TGTGCCAGTAGGGAGGGGATGAACTCTGGAAACACCATATATTTT. Translating gives CASREGMNSGNTIYF.

The table lists this clonotype with many counts. The chain carries TRBV19 and TRBJ2-5, with 7 bases matching TRBD2. The CDR3 is made up of 14 amino acids. With V trimmed by 5 bases and J by 4 bases, 7 bases remained unmatched. Germline V lookup: CDR1 LNHDA, CDR2 SQIVND (reference sequence). The CDR3 loop is CASSGGGTTETQYF. The DNA for the CDR3 is TGTGCCAGTAGTGGGGGGGGAACAACAGAGACCCAGTACTTC. The whole variable domain, remainder taken from reference TRBV19 and TRBJ2-5, is DGGITQSPKYLFRKEGQNVTLSCEQNLNHDAMYWYRQDPGQGLRLIYYSQIVNDFQKGDIAEGYSVSREKKESFPLTVTSAQKNPTAFYLCASSGGGTTETQYFGPGTRLLVL.

The J gene is TRBJ2-7, the V gene TRBV12-3 or TRBV12-4, with 8 bases matching TRBD2. V was pared by 6 bases and J by 2 bases, with 6 bases of the junction left unmatched. The CDR3 covers 14 residues. Written as DNA, the CDR3 is TGTGCCAGCAGACCGGGACTAGGGACCTACGAGCAGTACTTC. Protein sequence: CASRPGLGTYEQYF.

V usage is TRBV7-9 and J usage is TRBJ2-3, with D perhaps matching TRBD2 (6 bases). V was trimmed by 7 bases and J by 1 base, leaving 9 bases between them. The CDR3 has 13 residues. Germline V gene lookup returns CDR1 SEHNR and CDR2 FQNEAQ (reference sequence). DNA of the CDR3: TGTGCCAGCACCGGAGGGCGCACAGATACGCAGTATTTT. Translation: CASTGGRTDTQYF. Drawing the rest from reference TRBV7-9 and TRBJ2-3, the complete variable domain is DTGVSQNPRHKITKRGQNVTFRCDPISEHNRLYWYRQTLGQGPEFLTYFQNEAQLEKSRLLSDRFSAERPKGSFSTLEIQRTEQGDSAMYLCASTGGRTDTQYFGPGTRLTVL.

In its sample, this clonotype ranks as medium-sized. The genes are TRBV19 and TRBJ2-3; TRBD2 might be the D (6 bases). V was trimmed by 3 bases and J by 0 bases, leaving 16 bases between them. The CDR3 consists of 17 residues. Per the germline V gene, CDR1 is LNHDA and CDR2 is SQIVND (reference sequence). CDR3 sequence: CASSIPPGLLSTDTQYF. The CDR3 DNA follows: TGTGCCAGTAGTATCCCTCCCGGACTACTTAGCACAGATACGCAGTATTTT.

This clonotype was detected a few times. The chain employs TRBV19 and TRBJ1-5, with 7 bases lining up with TRBD1. The CDR3 has 13 residues. In germline, CDR1 is LNHDA, CDR2 SQIVND (reference sequence). With V trimmed by 10 bases and J by 4 bases, 7 bases remained unmatched. The CDR3 region has the DNA TGTGCCACCGAGGGACAGACTAATCAGCCCCAGCATTTT. It encodes CATEGQTNQPQHF.

As to this clonotype: At one boundary the junction diverges from the germline segment, which might be a read error. V and J are TRBV5-6 and TRBJ1-5; D not certain. Germline V CDR1 and CDR2: SGHDT, YYEEEE. This CDR3 has 13 residues. Here the CDR3 DNA reads TGTGCCGGCAGCTTGCGGGTTAATCAGCCCCAGCATTTT. Translated: CAGSLRVNQPQHF.

This clonotype is deemed medium-sized (0.01 to 0.1%). CDR3 region: CSVERYPGTGWRVYEQYF. CDR3 DNA: TGCAGCGTTGAACGGTATCCCGGAACAGGGTGGCGTGTATACGAGCAGTACTTC. The V call is TRBV29-1, the J call TRBJ2-7, with D perhaps TRBD1 (6 bases). Germline CDR1 is SQVTM and CDR2 is ANQGSEA. The CDR3 runs 18 residues. The V end lost 2 bases, the J end lost 4 bases, and 27 bases lay between the germline ends.

This chain links TRBV12-3 or TRBV12-4 with TRBJ1-1; D may be TRBD1 (5 bases). This CDR3 is built from 15 residues. Trimming shortened V by 3 bases and J by 4 bases, and 15 bases separated the two germline ends. The CDR3 reads CASSLEVRGITEAFF. The CDR3 DNA follows: TGTGCCAGCAGTTTGGAGGTAAGGGGCATCACTGAAGCTTTCTTT.

Notes on this clonotype: At one of its ends the junction is not consistent with the germline gene, which may arise from a read error. The V gene is TRBV6-5, the J gene TRBJ2-7; TRBD1 aligns across 10 bases. There are 19 residues in the CDR3. Germline V gives CDR1 MNHEY, CDR2 SVGAGI. The CDR3 is CASIYEALGEGTGVYEQYF. The CDR3 nucleotides read TGTGCCAGCATTTACGAGGCGTTGGGGGAAGGGACAGGGGTCTACGAGCAGTACTTC.

This clonotype was seen ten or more times. The rearrangement uses TRBV5-4 and TRBJ2-7, with D perhaps TRBD2 (5 bases). The CDR3 length is 14 residues. V lost 0 bases, J lost 1 base, and 8 bases lay in between. CDR1 and CDR2 from the germline V gene are SGHNT and YYREEE (reference sequence). CDR3 DNA sequence: TGTGCCAGCAGCTTGGAAGCGGAGTCCTACGAGCAGTACTTC. Residues: CASSLEAESYEQYF.

About this clonotype: A read error may be the cause here, since a much bigger clone is one base away. V and J are TRBV27 and TRBJ2-1; 13 nucleotides align to TRBD2. V shed 5 bases and J 5 bases; nucleotides not matched to a gene: 6. This CDR3 has 16 amino acids. Germline lookup yields CDR1 MNHEY and CDR2 SMNVEV (reference sequence). CDR3 DNA: TGTGCCAGCAGTATAATACTAGCGGGAGGGAACAATGAGCAGTTCTTC. Translated: CASSIILAGGNNEQFF.

Of note for this clonotype: This clone may be a read error of a much larger clone one base away. The CDR3 is CATSRDRAVANVLTF. The CDR3 nucleotides read TGTGCCACCAGCAGGGACAGGGCTGTGGCCAACGTCCTGACTTTC. V is TRBV15 and J is TRBJ2-6; 8 bases agree with TRBD1. There are 15 residues in the CDR3. Germline lookup yields CDR1 LNHNV and CDR2 YYDKDF (reference sequence). With V trimmed by 3 bases and J by 6 bases, 4 bases remained unmatched.

This clonotype appeared a few times. V usage is TRBV18 and J usage is TRBJ1-6; D is unclear. Germline CDR1 KGHSH, CDR2 LQKENI. The CDR3 has 13 amino acids. Trimming cost V 1 base and J 6 bases, with 4 bases left between them. CDR3 in DNA: TGTGCCAGCTCACCACAGCGTAATTCACCCCTCCACTTT. Protein product: CASSPQRNSPLHF.

In the case of this clonotype: A single base separates this from a much larger clone, so it may be a read error. As DNA, the CDR3 is TGTGCCAGCAGCTCTCCGGGACTAAAGACCGGGCAGTACTTC. Translating gives CASSSPGLKTGQYF. The rearrangement joins TRBV11-1 to TRBJ2-7, with 7 bases aligning to TRBD2. Trimming removed 4 bases from V and 9 bases from J; junction bases left unmatched: 12. The V gene's germline CDR1 is SGHAT and CDR2 FQDESV (reference sequence). The CDR3 length is 14 residues.